This T cell receptor (beta chain) is from a study of cytomegalovirus exposure and HLA in healthy donors. General observations from the study: Earlier analysis looked at TCR beta V segments, and most were productive about 90% or about 30% of the time. Overall, approximately 150 TCR beta chains were annotated as cytomegalovirus-associated.

It was with 60 Vbeta and 13 Jbeta primers that the PCR ran. Only in-frame clones appear in the TCRdb table, and some are missing; sequencing was by immunoSEQ multiplex PCR. The data contain more than 110,000 clones, 75% to 85% of them singletons. This CDR3 has 13 residues. Trimming shortened V by 5 bases and J by 8 bases, and 12 bases separated the two germline ends. Germline assignment: CDR1 LNHNV and CDR2 YYDKDF (reference sequence). Healthy bone marrow donors made up the cohort. Donors had nominal health at sampling but likely had unrecorded immune exposures. Worth noting for this clone: Its specificity is not known.

The sequencing sample was made of PBMCs. The TCR was taken from a man aged 45-65 years in good health and CMV-seronegative. This rearrangement joins TRBV15 to TRBJ1-4; no reliable D call. CDR3 sequence (DNA): TGTGCCACCAGCTTCCAGGAGGGCGAAAAACTGTTTTTT. Translation gives CATSFQEGEKLFF.